This TCR beta chain was sequenced in a study of blood T cells in healthy people across ages. Overall study results and limits: Nothing was known about donor CMV status, and this possibly confounded expanded clonotype changes.

The CDR3 consists of 16 residues. The authors ran a second PCR of 7 to 11 cycles using a sample-barcoded 5' primer and a J-beta primer mix. TCRdb re-derived calls from the 5' RACE reads in MiXCR, one entry per CDR3 protein. This table holds 750,000 to 950,000 distinct CDR3 sequences, 25% to 35% found once. Comments on this clonotype: No antigen is known for it. An end of the junction does not agree with germline; a read error may underlie this.

These data were likewise used in another study, on T cells of mothers and their children.

This chain connects TRBV12-3 or TRBV12-4 to TRBJ2-6, with D perhaps TRBD1 (5 bases). The clonotype comes from a woman aged 40 to 50 in good health. The sequencing sample was made of blood. The CDR3: CASSFPRRSGANVRTF. CDR3 sequence (DNA): TGTGCCAGCAGTTTTCCTAGGCGCTCTGGGGCCAACGTCCGGACTTTC.